This T cell receptor (beta chain) was sequenced for a study of blood T cell repertoires in COVID-19. V was shortened by 2 bases and J by 6 bases, with 17 bases between the two germline ends. Germline V lookup: CDR1 MNHNY, CDR2 SVGAGI (reference sequence). The CDR3 contains 15 residues. Sequencing used immunoSEQ multiplex PCR; TCRdb keeps in-frame clones, though not all of them. The repertoire holds more than 95,000 clones, with 83% as singletons. The receptor's source is a man older than 75 with active or convalescent COVID-19. V usage is TRBV6-6 and J usage is TRBJ2-7; D perhaps matches TRBD1 (6 bases). The sequenced material came from peripheral blood. The DNA for the CDR3 is TGTGCCAGCAGTTACGGGGCAGGGGAAGGGGCCGAGCAGTACTTC. Encoded protein: CASSYGAGEGAEQYF.